Each of the 9 T cell receptor beta chains below was sequenced from the same sample in a study of cytomegalovirus exposure and HLA in healthy donors. Researchers ran the PCR with 60 Vbeta and 13 Jbeta primers. Clones were read by immunoSEQ multiplex PCR, and TCRdb kept only the in-frame ones, dropping some. The sample lists around 140,000 clones; roughly 80% were seen once. Sample: PBMCs. Source of these receptors: a man in his forties in good health and CMV-seronegative.

This clone showed up just once. The chain carries TRBV19 and TRBJ1-3, with 11 bases fitting TRBD1. After removal of 4 bases from V and 4 bases from J, the junction contained 6 bases not matched to a gene. This CDR3 is built from 16 residues. Germline V CDR1 and CDR2: LNHDA, SQIVND (reference sequence). CDR3 region: CASSTGTGGFGNTIYF. The CDR3, as DNA: TGTGCCAGTAGTACCGGGACAGGGGGATTCGGAAACACCATATATTTT.

In this sample, this clone turned up once. The chain uses TRBV12-5 and TRBJ2-1; tentative D call: TRBD2 (7 bases). Trimming left V 5 bases short and J 7 bases short, with 18 bases between. CDR3 length equals 15 residues. Germline lookup yields CDR1 LGHNT and CDR2 FRNRAP. The CDR3 reads CASGGSGGVRNEQFF. The CDR3 bases are TGTGCTAGTGGTGGGTCGGGGGGCGTCCGAAATGAGCAGTTCTTC.

A note on this clone: This is likely a read error, given that the CDR3 carries no conserved phenylalanine or tryptophan at its end. The V call is TRBV9, the J call TRBJ2-3, with unresolved D. Germline V gene sequence: CDR1 SGDLS, CDR2 YYNGEE. The V gene lost 0 bases and the J gene lost 4 bases, with 9 bases spanning the gap. The CDR3 runs 14 residues. The CDR3 sequence is CASSVARRSDTQYV. The CDR3 DNA is TGTGCCAGCAGCGTAGCTCGCAGATCAGATACGCAGTATGTT.

This clone was observed a handful of times. As the CDR3 is not closed by the conserved phenylalanine or tryptophan, this likely results from a read error. The chain couples TRBV2 to TRBJ2-7, with TRBD1 identical over 9 bases. Per germline, CDR1 SNHLY and CDR2 FYNNEI. J was trimmed by 2 bases and V by 9 bases; bases with no gene match: 11. This CDR3 has 15 residues. The CDR3 DNA sequence: TGTGCCAGTTCAGATGGGGGACAGGGAACCTACGAGCAGTACTCC. Protein sequence: CASSDGGQGTYEQYS.

This chain uses TRBV27 with TRBJ2-5; TRBD1 matches 7 bases. With V trimmed by 2 bases and J by 1 base, 1 base remained unmatched. CDR1 and CDR2 (germline): MNHEY, SMNVEV (reference sequence). This CDR3 comprises 14 residues. CDR3 in DNA: TGTGCCAGCAGTTTAAGGGGGCTCCAAGAGACCCAGTACTTC. Protein sequence: CASSLRGLQETQYF.

This chain connects TRBV19 to TRBJ2-1; D possibly corresponds to TRBD2 (6 bases). The germline CDR1 and CDR2 sequences are LNHDA and SQIVND (reference sequence). This CDR3 is 17 amino acids long. Trimming removed 4 bases at V and 6 bases at J, with 22 bases between. The CDR3 protein is CASSTSPDGGPSNEQFF. CDR3 sequence (DNA): TGTGCCAGTAGTACATCCCCCGACGGGGGTCCCTCCAATGAGCAGTTCTTC.

The chain couples TRBV7-9 to TRBJ2-2; TRBD2 is a possible D gene (6 bases). CDR1 SEHNR and CDR2 FQNEAQ come from the germline V gene (reference sequence). The CDR3 spans 16 residues. The V and J ends lost 1 base and 0 bases respectively, with 9 bases between them. CDR3 residues: CASSLEGGANTGELFF. DNA for the CDR3: TGTGCCAGCAGCTTAGAGGGAGGCGCGAACACCGGGGAGCTGTTTTTT.

This clone was seen a handful of times. The rearrangement joins TRBV6-5 to TRBJ2-4; the match to TRBD1 covers 9 bases. Trimming cost V 5 bases and J 4 bases; bases outside gene matches: 3. Germline V CDR1 and CDR2: MNHEY, SVGAGI. The CDR3 is 14 residues long. The CDR3 bases are TGTGCCAGCAGTCAGGACAGGGGAAAAAACATTCAGTACTTC. Amino acids: CASSQDRGKNIQYF.

This clone came up once. The V gene is TRBV5-6, the J gene TRBJ2-3, with D maybe TRBD2 (5 bases). V shed 0 bases and J shed 3 bases, with 5 bases lying between them. This CDR3 has 13 residues. Germline V gives CDR1 SGHDT, CDR2 YYEEEE. DNA of the CDR3: TGTGCCAGCAGCTTGGGGAGGACAGATACGCAGTATTTT. It translates to CASSLGRTDTQYF.